A selection of T cell receptor beta chains follows, all from one sample in a study of cytomegalovirus exposure and HLA in healthy donors. Produced via immunoSEQ multiplex PCR; TCRdb's table is partial and in-frame only. Of 150,000 to 200,000 clones listed, around 81% are singletons. Sequencing was performed on PBMCs. The origin of the receptors is a young man in good health and CMV-seronegative. Each CDR3 is given with its conserved first and last residue. The order of the fields is clone size, D gene, J gene, V gene, CDR3 protein, CDR3 DNA. A D gene is named only where the DNA matches it firmly. Not all rows give a size; the values are once, few, many and, for expanded clones, a class.

size: once
D: TRBD2
J: TRBJ2-2
V: TRBV7-2
CDR3: CASSPSGLPAGELFF
DNA: TGTGCCAGCAGCCCTAGCGGACTCCCAGCCGGGGAGCTGTTTTTT

size: NA
D: NA
J: TRBJ1-6
V: TRBV5-5
CDR3: CASSGRGFPPLHF
DNA: TGTGCCAGCAGCGGCAGGGGCTTTCCACCCCTCCACTTT

size: NA
D: NA
J: TRBJ1-1
V: TRBV13
CDR3: CASSPTGDSNTEAFF
DNA: TGTGCCAGCAGCCCAACGGGAGACTCGAACACTGAAGCTTTCTTT

size: few
D: TRBD1
J: TRBJ1-2
V: TRBV29-1
CDR3: CSVEGQLNRYGYTF
DNA: TGCAGCGTTGAGGGACAGCTCAATCGCTATGGCTACACCTTC

size: NA
D: TRBD2
J: TRBJ2-1
V: TRBV9
CDR3: CASSVGKTSGNEQFF
DNA: TGTGCCAGCAGCGTAGGGAAGACTAGCGGGAATGAGCAGTTCTTC

size: NA
D: TRBD1
J: TRBJ1-4
V: TRBV28
CDR3: CASSPPTGAGEKLFF
DNA: TGTGCCAGCAGTCCTCCCACAGGGGCCGGGGAAAAACTGTTTTTT

size: NA
D: TRBD2
J: TRBJ2-5
V: TRBV7-9
CDR3: CASSRGLAGVSETQYF
DNA: TGTGCCAGCAGCAGAGGACTAGCGGGAGTGTCAGAGACCCAGTACTTC

size: NA
D: TRBD2
J: TRBJ2-1
V: TRBV28
CDR3: CASSPGLAGYNEQFF
DNA: TGTGCCAGCAGCCCGGGCCTAGCGGGCTACAATGAGCAGTTCTTC

size: NA
D: TRBD1
J: TRBJ2-1
V: TRBV27
CDR3: CASSLGTGGKGEQFF
DNA: TGTGCCAGCAGTTTAGGGACAGGGGGCAAGGGTGAGCAGTTCTTC

size: NA
D: NA
J: TRBJ1-2
V: TRBV7-9
CDR3: CASSLAQGSSYTF
DNA: TGTGCCAGCAGCTTAGCTCAGGGTTCAAGCTACACCTTC

size: NA
D: NA
J: TRBJ2-2
V: TRBV4-1
CDR3: CASSQIPGSTGELFF
DNA: TGCGCCAGCAGCCAAATACCCGGGAGCACCGGGGAGCTGTTTTTT

size: NA
D: NA
J: TRBJ1-4
V: TRBV30
CDR3: CALERRRQEKLFF
DNA: TGTGCCCTGGAGCGTAGAAGGCAAGAAAAACTGTTTTTT

size: NA
D: TRBD1
J: TRBJ2-7
V: TRBV9
CDR3: CASSVHPRDRGHGEQYF
DNA: TGTGCCAGCAGCGTTCATCCCCGGGACAGGGGTCATGGAGAGCAGTACTTC

size: few
D: TRBD2
J: TRBJ2-7
V: TRBV7-8
CDR3: CASSFTTSADYEQYF
DNA: TGTGCCAGCAGCTTCACGACTAGCGCAGACTACGAGCAGTACTTC

size: NA
D: TRBD1
J: TRBJ2-7
V: TRBV30
CDR3: CAWSVDRGASYEQYF
DNA: TGTGCCTGGAGTGTAGACAGGGGAGCCTCCTACGAGCAGTACTTC

size: NA
D: NA
J: TRBJ1-2
V: TRBV19
CDR3: CASTSTASNYGYTF
DNA: TGTGCCAGTACTTCGACAGCCTCTAACTATGGCTACACCTTC

size: NA
D: NA
J: TRBJ2-1
V: TRBV9
CDR3: CASSVLSGNSYNEQFF
DNA: TGTGCCAGCAGCGTCCTCTCGGGGAACTCCTACAATGAGCAGTTCTTC

size: NA
D: TRBD2
J: TRBJ2-1
V: TRBV7-3
CDR3: CASSLETSGSYNEQFF
DNA: TGTGCCAGCAGCCTGGAGACTAGCGGGAGTTACAATGAGCAGTTCTTC

size: NA
D: NA
J: TRBJ1-5
V: TRBV28
CDR3: CASRLNGQPQHF
DNA: TGTGCCAGCAGACTAAATGGCCAGCCCCAGCATTTT

size: NA
D: NA
J: TRBJ1-4
V: TRBV9
CDR3: CASSVRGGVGEKLFF
DNA: TGTGCCAGCAGCGTACGGGGGGGGGTGGGTGAAAAACTGTTTTTT

size: NA
D: TRBD1
J: TRBJ1-2
V: TRBV6-4
CDR3: CASSEDGTGDGYTF
DNA: TGTGCCAGCAGTGAGGACGGGACAGGGGATGGCTACACCTTC

size: NA
D: TRBD2
J: TRBJ2-7
V: TRBV9
CDR3: CASSARLAGGTYEQYF
DNA: TGTGCCAGCAGCGCAAGATTAGCGGGAGGCACCTACGAGCAGTACTTC

size: NA
D: NA
J: TRBJ1-5
V: TRBV29-1
CDR3: CSVGEVGQPQHF
DNA: TGCAGCGTGGGGGAGGTGGGTCAGCCCCAGCATTTT

size: NA
D: TRBD1
J: TRBJ1-5
V: TRBV5-4
CDR3: CASSPDRASQPQHF
DNA: TGTGCCAGCAGTCCTGACAGGGCAAGTCAGCCCCAGCATTTT

size: NA
D: TRBD2
J: TRBJ2-3
V: TRBV5-4
CDR3: CASSPHSGGLASTDTQYF
DNA: TGTGCCAGCAGCCCACATAGCGGGGGGTTGGCTAGCACAGATACGCAGTATTTT

size: NA
D: NA
J: TRBJ2-1
V: TRBV4-3
CDR3: CASSQDYEGSPYNEQFF
DNA: TGCGCCAGCAGCCAAGATTATGAAGGTAGCCCCTACAATGAGCAGTTCTTC

size: once
D: TRBD1
J: TRBJ1-2
V: TRBV4-2
CDR3: CASSQPGQGALDNGYTF
DNA: TGTGCCAGCAGCCAACCGGGACAGGGCGCTCTGGATAATGGCTACACCTTC

size: NA
D: NA
J: TRBJ1-1
V: TRBV6-5
CDR3: CASSYSRRSTEAFF
DNA: TGTGCCAGCAGTTACTCTCGCAGGTCCACTGAAGCTTTCTTT

size: NA
D: NA
J: TRBJ1-4
V: TRBV30
CDR3: CAWREVGEKLFF
DNA: TGTGCCTGGAGGGAGGTGGGGGAAAAACTGTTTTTT

size: NA
D: TRBD2
J: TRBJ2-7
V: TRBV11-1
CDR3: CASSLGGHGGYEQYF
DNA: TGTGCCAGCAGCTTAGGCGGCCACGGGGGGTACGAGCAGTACTTC

size: NA
D: NA
J: TRBJ2-5
V: TRBV9
CDR3: CASSVAGGPRETQYF
DNA: TGTGCCAGCAGCGTAGCCGGGGGACCGCGGGAGACCCAGTACTTC

size: few
D: NA
J: TRBJ1-2
V: TRBV30
CDR3: CAWRQGASLLGYGYTF
DNA: TGTGCCTGGAGACAAGGGGCATCCCTTTTGGGCTATGGCTACACCTTC

size: NA
D: NA
J: TRBJ1-6
V: TRBV18
CDR3: CASSPQGNLGNSPLHF
DNA: TGTGCCAGCTCACCCCAGGGAAATTTGGGTAATTCACCCCTCCACTTT

size: NA
D: TRBD2
J: TRBJ2-1
V: TRBV9
CDR3: CASSVGLIAGGYNEQFF
DNA: TGTGCCAGCAGCGTGGGCCTGATAGCGGGGGGTTACAATGAGCAGTTCTTC

size: few
D: NA
J: TRBJ2-7
V: TRBV27
CDR3: CASSLVRKGGTPYEQYF
DNA: TGTGCCAGCAGTTTAGTTCGGAAGGGCGGGACCCCCTACGAGCAGTACTTC

size: NA
D: NA
J: TRBJ2-4
V: TRBV5-1
CDR3: CASSLTDQRNIQYF
DNA: TGCGCCAGCAGCTTGACTGATCAAAGAAACATTCAGTACTTC

size: NA
D: TRBD1
J: TRBJ2-5
V: TRBV29-1
CDR3: CSVMGQLQETQYF
DNA: TGCAGCGTCATGGGACAGCTTCAAGAGACCCAGTACTTC

size: NA
D: NA
J: TRBJ1-1
V: TRBV7-6
CDR3: CASSSGDGGLEAFF
DNA: TGTGCCAGCAGCTCCGGGGACGGGGGGCTCGAAGCTTTCTTT

size: NA
D: NA
J: TRBJ1-5
V: TRBV6-6
CDR3: CASSLPPQVQKPQHF
DNA: TGTGCCAGCAGCCTACCTCCACAGGTACAGAAGCCCCAGCATTTT

size: NA
D: NA
J: TRBJ1-3
V: TRBV6-1
CDR3: CASSDGWGLGNTIYF
DNA: TGTGCCAGCAGCGACGGGTGGGGGCTCGGAAACACCATATATTTT

size: NA
D: NA
J: TRBJ2-7
V: TRBV28
CDR3: CATERPYEQYF
DNA: TGTGCGACGGAGCGCCCCTACGAGCAGTACTTC

size: NA
D: NA
J: TRBJ2-1
V: TRBV15
CDR3: CATSRDRRNEQFF
DNA: TGTGCCACCAGCAGAGATCGGAGGAATGAGCAGTTCTTC

size: NA
D: NA
J: TRBJ1-1
V: TRBV12-5
CDR3: CASGVSGGEAFF
DNA: TGTGCTAGTGGTGTGAGTGGAGGGGAAGCTTTCTTT

size: NA
D: NA
J: TRBJ1-2
V: TRBV30
CDR3: CAWTQGNYGYTF
DNA: TGTGCCTGGACACAGGGCAACTATGGCTACACCTTC

size: NA
D: TRBD1
J: TRBJ2-1
V: TRBV5-4
CDR3: CASSLGDRDYNEQFF
DNA: TGTGCCAGCAGCTTGGGGGACAGGGATTACAATGAGCAGTTCTTC

size: NA
D: TRBD2
J: TRBJ2-5
V: TRBV27
CDR3: CASSSKAGGTQETQYF
DNA: TGTGCCAGCAGTTCCAAAGCGGGGGGGACTCAAGAGACCCAGTACTTC

size: once
D: NA
J: TRBJ2-7
V: TRBV7-2
CDR3: CASSLVRRTTYEQYF
DNA: TGTGCCAGCAGCTTAGTTCGCCGTACTACCTACGAGCAGTACTTC

size: few
D: TRBD2
J: TRBJ2-7
V: TRBV5-4
CDR3: CASSDGLAGGAYEQYF
DNA: TGTGCCAGCAGCGACGGACTAGCGGGAGGCGCCTACGAGCAGTACTTC

size: few
D: NA
J: TRBJ1-5
V: TRBV6-6
CDR3: CASRSPQGLNQPQHF
DNA: TGTGCCAGCAGGTCACCTCAGGGGTTGAATCAGCCCCAGCATTTT

size: NA
D: TRBD1
J: TRBJ2-7
V: TRBV4-2
CDR3: CASSRGGQGVGGVPYEQYF
DNA: TGTGCCAGCAGCCGAGGAGGACAGGGCGTAGGGGGAGTCCCCTACGAGCAGTACTTC

size: NA
D: NA
J: TRBJ2-1
V: TRBV7-9
CDR3: CASSPHNVGHSNEQFF
DNA: TGTGCCAGCAGCCCCCATAACGTCGGACATTCGAATGAGCAGTTCTTC

size: NA
D: TRBD2
J: TRBJ2-7
V: TRBV5-1
CDR3: CASSLAPGGAGGTYEQYF
DNA: TGCGCCAGCAGCTTGGCCCCCGGTGGAGCGGGGGGGACCTACGAGCAGTACTTC

size: NA
D: NA
J: TRBJ2-1
V: TRBV18
CDR3: CASSPTFRGPSIGSEQFF
DNA: TGTGCCAGCTCACCGACATTTAGAGGCCCATCAATTGGGAGTGAGCAGTTCTTC

size: NA
D: NA
J: TRBJ1-5
V: TRBV7-6
CDR3: CASSLVPENNQPQHF
DNA: TGTGCCAGCAGCCTTGTCCCAGAAAACAATCAGCCCCAGCATTTT

size: NA
D: NA
J: TRBJ1-1
V: TRBV7-2
CDR3: CASTASTRAFF
DNA: TGTGCCAGCACCGCAAGTACGCGGGCTTTCTTT

size: NA
D: TRBD1
J: TRBJ1-4
V: TRBV7-2
CDR3: CASRPSGTAQEKLFF
DNA: TGTGCCAGCAGACCCTCCGGGACAGCACAAGAAAAACTGTTTTTT

size: few
D: NA
J: TRBJ2-1
V: TRBV5-1
CDR3: CASRLEYRDPYNEQFF
DNA: TGCGCCAGCAGACTTGAGTACAGGGACCCTTACAATGAGCAGTTCTTC